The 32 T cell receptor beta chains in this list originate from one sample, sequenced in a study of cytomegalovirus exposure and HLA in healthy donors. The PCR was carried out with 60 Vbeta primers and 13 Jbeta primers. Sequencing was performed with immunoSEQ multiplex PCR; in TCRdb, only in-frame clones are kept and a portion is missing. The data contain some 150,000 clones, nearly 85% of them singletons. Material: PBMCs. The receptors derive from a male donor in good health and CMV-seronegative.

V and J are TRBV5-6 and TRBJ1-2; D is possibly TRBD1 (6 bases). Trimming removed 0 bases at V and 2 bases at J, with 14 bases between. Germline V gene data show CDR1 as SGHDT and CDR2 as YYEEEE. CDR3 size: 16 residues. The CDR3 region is CASSLGGQGQNYGYTF. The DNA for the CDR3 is TGTGCCAGCAGCTTGGGGGGGCAGGGGCAGAACTATGGCTACACCTTC.

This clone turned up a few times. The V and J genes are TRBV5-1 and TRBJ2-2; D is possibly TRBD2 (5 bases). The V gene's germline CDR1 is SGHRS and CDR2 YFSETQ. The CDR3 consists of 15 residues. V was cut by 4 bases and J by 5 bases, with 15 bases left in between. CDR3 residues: CASSPLTGKTGELFF. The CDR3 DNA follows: TGCGCCAGCAGCCCACTAACCGGGAAAACCGGGGAGCTGTTTTTT. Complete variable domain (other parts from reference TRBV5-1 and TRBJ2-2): KAGVTQTPRYLIKTRGQQVTLSCSPISGHRSVSWYQQTPGQGLQFLFEYFSETQRNKGNFPGRFSGRQFSNSRSEMNVSTLELGDSALYLCASSPLTGKTGELFFGEGSRLTVL.

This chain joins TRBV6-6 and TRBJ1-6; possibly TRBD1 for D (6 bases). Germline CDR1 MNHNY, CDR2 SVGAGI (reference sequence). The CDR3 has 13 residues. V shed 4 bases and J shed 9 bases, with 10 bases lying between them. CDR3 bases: TGTGCCAGCAGTTCGGACAGTAGTTCACCCCTCCACTTT. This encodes CASSSDSSSPLHF.

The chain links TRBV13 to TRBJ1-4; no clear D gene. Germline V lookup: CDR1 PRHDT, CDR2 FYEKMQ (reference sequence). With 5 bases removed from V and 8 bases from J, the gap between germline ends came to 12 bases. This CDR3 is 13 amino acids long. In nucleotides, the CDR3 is TGTGCCAGCAGCCCTCGGGAACGCGAAAAACTGTTTTTT. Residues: CASSPREREKLFF.

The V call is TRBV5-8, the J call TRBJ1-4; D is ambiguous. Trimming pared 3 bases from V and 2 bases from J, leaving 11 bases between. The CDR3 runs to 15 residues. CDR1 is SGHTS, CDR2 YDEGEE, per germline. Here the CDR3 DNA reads TGTGCCAGCAGCTATTACAGTGCGACTAATGAAAAACTGTTTTTT. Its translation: CASSYYSATNEKLFF.

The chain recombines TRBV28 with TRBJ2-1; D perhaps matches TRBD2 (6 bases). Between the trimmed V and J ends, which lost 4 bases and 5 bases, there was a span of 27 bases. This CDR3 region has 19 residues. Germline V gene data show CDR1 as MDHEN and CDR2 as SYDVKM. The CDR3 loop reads CASSSIMWGVGFRDNEQFF. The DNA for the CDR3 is TGTGCCAGCAGTTCGATTATGTGGGGGGTGGGGTTTAGGGACAATGAGCAGTTCTTC.

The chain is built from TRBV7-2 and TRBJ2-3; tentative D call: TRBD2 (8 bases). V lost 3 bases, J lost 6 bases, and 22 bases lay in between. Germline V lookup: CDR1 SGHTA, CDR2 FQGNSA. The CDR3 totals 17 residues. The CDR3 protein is CASSFSPTGRGADTQYF. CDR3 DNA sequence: TGTGCCAGCAGCTTTTCCCCGACAGGGCGGGGGGCGGATACGCAGTATTTT.

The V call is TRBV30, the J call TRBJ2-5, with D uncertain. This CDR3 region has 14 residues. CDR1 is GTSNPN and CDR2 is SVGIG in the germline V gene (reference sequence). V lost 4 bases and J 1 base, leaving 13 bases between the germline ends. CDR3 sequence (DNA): TGTGCCTGGACCCACCTCCTAGTCCAAGAGACCCAGTACTTC. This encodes CAWTHLLVQETQYF.

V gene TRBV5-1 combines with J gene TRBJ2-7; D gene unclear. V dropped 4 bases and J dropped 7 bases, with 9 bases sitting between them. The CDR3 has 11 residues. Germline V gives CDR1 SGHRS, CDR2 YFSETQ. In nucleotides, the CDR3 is TGCGCCAGCAGCCTGATGAGGGAGCAGTACTTC. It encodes CASSLMREQYF.

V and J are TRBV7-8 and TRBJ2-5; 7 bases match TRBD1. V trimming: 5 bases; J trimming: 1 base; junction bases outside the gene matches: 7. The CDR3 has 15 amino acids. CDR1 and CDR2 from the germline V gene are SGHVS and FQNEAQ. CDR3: CASSPRDRFQETQYF. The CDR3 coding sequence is TGTGCCAGCAGCCCACGGGACAGATTCCAAGAGACCCAGTACTTC.

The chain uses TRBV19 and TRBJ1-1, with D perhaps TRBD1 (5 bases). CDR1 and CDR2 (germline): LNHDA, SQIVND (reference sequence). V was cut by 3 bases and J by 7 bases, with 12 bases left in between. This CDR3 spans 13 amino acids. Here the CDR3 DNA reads TGTGCCAGTAGTATCGATTGGGGGGGTGAAGCTTTCTTT. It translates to CASSIDWGGEAFF.

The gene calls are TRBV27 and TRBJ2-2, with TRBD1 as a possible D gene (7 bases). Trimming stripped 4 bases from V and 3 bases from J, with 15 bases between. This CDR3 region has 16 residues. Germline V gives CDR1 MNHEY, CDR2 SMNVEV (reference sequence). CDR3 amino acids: CASSSNPGGYTGELFF. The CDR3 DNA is TGTGCCAGCAGTTCCAACCCAGGGGGGTACACCGGGGAGCTGTTTTTT.

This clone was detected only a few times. The CDR3 protein is CASRFQGGKGKAQHF. The DNA of the CDR3 is TGTGCCAGTAGGTTTCAGGGGGGCAAGGGGAAAGCCCAGCATTTT. The chain has TRBV19 and TRBJ1-5; 7 positions match TRBD1. The CDR3 is 15 amino acids. Trimming took 6 bases from V and 11 from J; bases not matched to a gene: 16. Germline loops: CDR1 LNHDA, CDR2 SQIVND (reference sequence).

Written as DNA, the CDR3 is TGTGCCAGCAGCTTGTTGGGTCAGGGGGCAAATGAAAAACTGTTTTTT. Its translation is CASSLLGQGANEKLFF. The chain links TRBV4-2 to TRBJ1-4, with TRBD1 matching over 8 bases. CDR1 LGHNA and CDR2 YNFKEQ come from the germline V gene. Trimming at V came to 5 bases and at J to 5 bases, leaving 10 bases not matched to a gene. The CDR3 totals 16 residues.

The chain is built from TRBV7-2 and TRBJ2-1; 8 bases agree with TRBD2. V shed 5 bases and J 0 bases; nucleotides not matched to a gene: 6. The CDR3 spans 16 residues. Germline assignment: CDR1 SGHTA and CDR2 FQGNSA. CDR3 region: CASSQTSGTSYNEQFF. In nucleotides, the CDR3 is TGTGCCAGCAGCCAAACTAGCGGTACCTCCTACAATGAGCAGTTCTTC. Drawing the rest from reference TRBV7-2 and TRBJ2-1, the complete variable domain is GAGVSQSPSNKVTEKGKDVELRCDPISGHTALYWYRQSLGQGLEFLIYFQGNSAPDKSGLPSDRFSAERTGGSVSTLTIQRTQQEDSAVYLCASSQTSGTSYNEQFFGPGTRLTVL.

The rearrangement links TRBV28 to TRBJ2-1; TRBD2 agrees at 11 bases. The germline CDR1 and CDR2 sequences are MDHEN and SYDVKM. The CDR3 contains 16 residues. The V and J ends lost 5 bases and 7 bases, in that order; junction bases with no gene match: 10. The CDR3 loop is CASSAQLAGVSNEQFF. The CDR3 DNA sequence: TGTGCCAGCAGTGCCCAACTAGCGGGAGTAAGTAATGAGCAGTTCTTC.

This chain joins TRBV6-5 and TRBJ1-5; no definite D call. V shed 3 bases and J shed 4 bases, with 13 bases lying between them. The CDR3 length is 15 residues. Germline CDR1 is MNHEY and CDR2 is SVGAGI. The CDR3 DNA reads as TGTGCCAGCAGTTATACCTCAAAGCCTAATCAGCCCCAGCATTTT. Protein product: CASSYTSKPNQPQHF.

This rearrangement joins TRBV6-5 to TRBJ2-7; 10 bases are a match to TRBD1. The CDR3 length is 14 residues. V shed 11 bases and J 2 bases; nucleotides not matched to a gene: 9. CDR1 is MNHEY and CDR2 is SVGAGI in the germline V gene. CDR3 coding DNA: TGTGCCTCTTCCCGGGACAGGGGCGCCTACGAGCAGTACTTC. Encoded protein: CASSRDRGAYEQYF.

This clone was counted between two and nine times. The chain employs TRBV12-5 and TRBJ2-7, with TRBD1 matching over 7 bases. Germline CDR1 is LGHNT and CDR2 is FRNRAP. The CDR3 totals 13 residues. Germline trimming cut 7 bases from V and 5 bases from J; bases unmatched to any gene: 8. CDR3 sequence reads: CASVRQGLDEQYF. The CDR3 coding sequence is TGTGCTAGTGTTCGACAGGGTTTGGACGAGCAGTACTTC.

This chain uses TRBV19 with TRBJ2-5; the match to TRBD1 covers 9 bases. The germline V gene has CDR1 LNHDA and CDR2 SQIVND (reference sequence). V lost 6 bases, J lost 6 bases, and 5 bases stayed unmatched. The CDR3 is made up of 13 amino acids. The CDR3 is CASSLQGAQTQYF. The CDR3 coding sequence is TGTGCCAGTAGCCTACAGGGGGCTCAGACCCAGTACTTC.

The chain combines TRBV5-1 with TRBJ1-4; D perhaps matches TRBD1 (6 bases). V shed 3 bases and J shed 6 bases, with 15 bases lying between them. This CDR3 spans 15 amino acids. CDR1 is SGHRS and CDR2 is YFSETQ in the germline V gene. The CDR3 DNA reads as TGCGCCAGCAGCTCATCCGGGACAAGGGATGAAAAACTGTTTTTT. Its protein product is CASSSSGTRDEKLFF.

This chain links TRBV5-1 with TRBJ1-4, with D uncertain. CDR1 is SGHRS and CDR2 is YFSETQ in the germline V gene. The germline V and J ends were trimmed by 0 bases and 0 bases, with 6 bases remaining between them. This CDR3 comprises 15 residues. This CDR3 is CASSLGLATNEKLFF. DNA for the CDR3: TGCGCCAGCAGCTTGGGGCTTGCAACTAATGAAAAACTGTTTTTT.

CDR3 residues: CASRGPGQGPYEQYF. CDR3 in DNA: TGTGCCAGCAGGGGACCGGGACAGGGACCTTACGAGCAGTACTTC. The genes are TRBV2 and TRBJ2-7; 9 bases match TRBD1. Germline V gives CDR1 SNHLY, CDR2 FYNNEI. This CDR3 is built from 15 residues. Trimming at V came to 6 bases and at J to 4 bases, leaving 10 bases not matched to a gene.

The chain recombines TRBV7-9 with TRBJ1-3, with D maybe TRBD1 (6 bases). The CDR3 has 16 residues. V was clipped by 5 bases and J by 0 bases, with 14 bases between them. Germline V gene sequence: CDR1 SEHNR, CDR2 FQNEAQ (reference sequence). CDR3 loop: CASSRTDSLSGNTIYF. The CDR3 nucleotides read TGTGCCAGCAGCCGGACGGACAGCCTCTCTGGAAACACCATATATTTT.

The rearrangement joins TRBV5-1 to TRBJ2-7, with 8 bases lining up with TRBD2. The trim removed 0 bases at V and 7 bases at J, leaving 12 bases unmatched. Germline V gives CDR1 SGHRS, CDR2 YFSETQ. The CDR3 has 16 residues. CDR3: CASSLAEGLVTGEQYF. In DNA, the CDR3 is TGCGCCAGCAGCTTGGCCGAGGGACTAGTAACGGGAGAGCAGTACTTC. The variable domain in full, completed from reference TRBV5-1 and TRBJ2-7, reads KAGVTQTPRYLIKTRGQQVTLSCSPISGHRSVSWYQQTPGQGLQFLFEYFSETQRNKGNFPGRFSGRQFSNSRSEMNVSTLELGDSALYLCASSLAEGLVTGEQYFGPGTRLTVT.

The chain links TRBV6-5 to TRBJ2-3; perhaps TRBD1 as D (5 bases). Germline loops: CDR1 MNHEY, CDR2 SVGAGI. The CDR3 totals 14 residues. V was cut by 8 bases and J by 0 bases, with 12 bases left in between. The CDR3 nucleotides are TGTGCCAGCGGCAGGGCTATTAGCACAGATACGCAGTATTTT. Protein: CASGRAISTDTQYF.

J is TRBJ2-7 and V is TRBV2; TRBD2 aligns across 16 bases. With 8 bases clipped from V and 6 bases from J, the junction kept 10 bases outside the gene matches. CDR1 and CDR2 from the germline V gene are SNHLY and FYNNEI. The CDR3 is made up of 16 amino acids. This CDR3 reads CASVPGLAGGHGEQYF. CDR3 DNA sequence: TGTGCCAGCGTTCCGGGACTAGCGGGGGGGCACGGCGAGCAGTACTTC.

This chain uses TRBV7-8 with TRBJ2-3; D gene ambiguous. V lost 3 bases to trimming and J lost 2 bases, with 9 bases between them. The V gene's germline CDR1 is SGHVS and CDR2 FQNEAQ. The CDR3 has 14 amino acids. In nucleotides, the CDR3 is TGTGCCAGCAGCTTCGGTCTGTCCACAGATACGCAGTATTTT. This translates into CASSFGLSTDTQYF.

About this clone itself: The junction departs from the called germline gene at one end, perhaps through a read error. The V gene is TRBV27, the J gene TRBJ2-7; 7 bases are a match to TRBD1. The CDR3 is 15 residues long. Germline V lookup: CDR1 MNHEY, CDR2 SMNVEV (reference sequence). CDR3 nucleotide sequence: TGTGCCAGCAGTCTATCGACAGGGCCCACCTACGAGCAGTACTTC. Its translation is CASSLSTGPTYEQYF.

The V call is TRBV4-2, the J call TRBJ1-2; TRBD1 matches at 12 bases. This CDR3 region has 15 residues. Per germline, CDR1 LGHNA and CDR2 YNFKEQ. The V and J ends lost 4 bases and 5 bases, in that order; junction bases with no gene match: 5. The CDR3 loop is CASSLPGQGAYGYTF. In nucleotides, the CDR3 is TGTGCCAGCAGCCTGCCGGGACAGGGGGCTTATGGCTACACCTTC.

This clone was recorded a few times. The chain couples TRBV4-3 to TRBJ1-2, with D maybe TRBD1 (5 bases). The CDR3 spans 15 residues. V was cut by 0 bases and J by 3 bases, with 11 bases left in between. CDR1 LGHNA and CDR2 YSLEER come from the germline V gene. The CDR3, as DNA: TGCGCCAGCAGCCAAGACGGCGGGGGTCACTATGGCTACACCTTC. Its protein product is CASSQDGGGHYGYTF.

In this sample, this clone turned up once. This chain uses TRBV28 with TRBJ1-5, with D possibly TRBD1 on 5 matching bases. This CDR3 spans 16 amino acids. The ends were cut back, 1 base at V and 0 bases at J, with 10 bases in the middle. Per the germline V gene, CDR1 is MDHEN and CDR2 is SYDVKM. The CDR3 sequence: CASSLFRQNSNQPQHF. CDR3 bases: TGTGCCAGCAGTTTATTCCGACAGAATAGCAATCAGCCCCAGCATTTT.